Sequencing of this TCR beta chain was carried out in a study of early T cells in non-severe SARS-CoV-2 infection. This clonotype was observed at least ten times. Its antigen is unidentified. Notes on the study in general: Comparison of clonotypes with VDJdb favored anti-spike CD8 responses while missing private and CD4 specificities.

CDR1 and CDR2 (germline): SQVTM, ANQGSEA. V was pared by 4 bases and J by 6 bases, with 11 bases between. The CDR3 runs 12 residues. Attached unique molecular identifiers marked individual cDNA molecules. One entry per CDR3 protein, called by TCRdb with MiXCR from the 5' RACE reads. Among around 53,000 distinct CDR3 sequences, about 10% were seen once, and the ten largest hold 7.5% to 9%. The receptor was isolated from an adult who was a healthcare worker with PCR-confirmed SARS-CoV-2 infection or an uninfected control (not recorded which). Material: whole blood. The chain combines TRBV29-1 with TRBJ2-3; D ambiguous. CDR3 protein: CSVAVRTDTQYF. The CDR3 DNA sequence: TGCAGCGTTGCGGTCAGAACCGATACGCAGTATTTT.